A selection of T cell receptor beta chains follows, all from one sample in a study of OX40 agonist ivuxolimab in advanced cancers. The assay was immunoSEQ multiplex PCR, and TCRdb's table has in-frame clones only and misses some. The data show 25,000 to 35,000 clones, around four fifths seen once. The sequenced sample was CD4+ or CD8+ T cells sorted from blood, obtained in a trial of the OX40 agonist ivuxolimab. The receptors were sampled from an adult with an advanced solid tumor such as melanoma, head and neck, liver or kidney cancer. Both conserved end residues are part of each CDR3. The D gene is left open where the match is weak. A row's size may be missing; if present it is once, few, many or a size class.

D gene	clone size	V gene	J gene	CDR3 DNA	CDR3 protein
-	-	TRBV7-9	TRBJ1-1	TGTGCCAGCAGCCCCGGGGGGGACCGCCCCGGGGCTTTCTTT	CASSPGGDRPGAFF
-	-	TRBV9	TRBJ2-2	TGTGCCAGCAGCGAGGAGGGGGTCCCCGGGGAGCTGTTTTTT	CASSEEGVPGELFF
-	-	TRBV2	TRBJ2-7	TGTGCCAGCAGTGGCATAGCCCTAGCCTACGAGCAGTACTTC	CASSGIALAYEQYF
TRBD2	-	TRBV19	TRBJ2-7	TGTGCCAGTAGTACGCGGGGGGGCAACGAGCAGTACTTC	CASSTRGGNEQYF
TRBD1	-	TRBV4-2	TRBJ2-7	TGTGCCAGCAGCTTGGGGCGGACAGGAGCCTACGAGCAGTACTTC	CASSLGRTGAYEQYF
-	-	TRBV6-5	TRBJ1-3	TGTGCCAGCAGTTACTCGAGGGGTCCCGGAAACACCATATATTTT	CASSYSRGPGNTIYF
-	-	TRBV7-9	TRBJ2-2	TGTGCCAACCACCGGGACGAGGGCACCGGGGAGCTGTTTTTT	CANHRDEGTGELFF
-	-	TRBV11-2	TRBJ2-7	TGTGCCAGCAGCTTAAGCAGGGGAGGCTACGAGCAGTACTTC	CASSLSRGGYEQYF
-	-	TRBV19	TRBJ2-7	TGTGCCAGTAGTATAGCGGGGTTTTCCTACGAGCAGTACTTC	CASSIAGFSYEQYF
-	few	TRBV6-5	TRBJ1-2	TGTGCCAGCAGTTTACAGGGAGGCTATGGCTACACCTTC	CASSLQGGYGYTF
-	once	TRBV6-1	TRBJ1-2	TGTGCCAGCAGTGTCTCCGGGACGACGGGAATCGACTACACCTTC	CASSVSGTTGIDYTF
TRBD1	-	TRBV30	TRBJ2-7	TGTGCCTGGAGTACAGGACAGGGATTTCTCTACGAGCAGTACTTC	CAWSTGQGFLYEQYF
-	-	TRBV5-8	TRBJ2-1	TGTGCCAGCAGCAGAAGCGAGGGGATTCCCCGCTATGAGCAGTTCTTC	CASSRSEGIPRYEQFF
-	-	TRBV13	TRBJ2-7	TGTGCCAGCAGCCGCGATGGGGGGTTTTCCTACGAGCAGTACTTC	CASSRDGGFSYEQYF
-	-	TRBV2	TRBJ1-1	TGTGCCAGCAGCCACAGCGGGGGGGCCGGGCCTGAAGCTTTCTTT	CASSHSGGAGPEAFF
TRBD1	-	TRBV7-9	TRBJ2-2	TGTGCCAGCAGCTACGGACAGGTACCCACCGGGGAGCTGTTTTTT	CASSYGQVPTGELFF
-	few	TRBV19	TRBJ1-5	TGTGCCAGTAGTTGGGACACCCAAAAGCCCCAGCATTTT	CASSWDTQKPQHF
TRBD2	once	TRBV4-1	TRBJ2-1	TGCGCCAGCAGCCCGGGACTAGCGGGGTCCTCCTACAATGAGCAGTTCTTC	CASSPGLAGSSYNEQFF
-	medium-sized	TRBV19	TRBJ1-2	TGTGCCAGTACCCTCAGGGACGGAACTAACTATGGCTACACCTTC	CASTLRDGTNYGYTF
-	-	TRBV7-2	TRBJ2-7	TGTGCCAGCAGCTTAGAAGATCTGCTCTACGAGCAGTACTTC	CASSLEDLLYEQYF
-	-	TRBV7-9	TRBJ2-7	TGTGCCAGCAGCAAGGACAGTTACGAGCAGTACTTC	CASSKDSYEQYF
-	-	TRBV19	TRBJ2-3	TGTGCCAGCCGGCCGTCCGGCACAGATACGCAGTATTTT	CASRPSGTDTQYF
-	once	TRBV19	TRBJ1-2	TGTGCCAGTAGTGGCGGACAGAGTGACTATGGCTACACCTTC	CASSGGQSDYGYTF
-	-	TRBV7-8	TRBJ2-2	TGTGCCAGCAGCCCGAGGGAGATCGGGAACGGGGAGCTGTTTTTT	CASSPREIGNGELFF
-	-	TRBV28	TRBJ2-1	TGTGCCAGCAGTTTACAACTAGCAAATGAGCAGTTCTTC	CASSLQLANEQFF
-	-	TRBV27	TRBJ2-1	TGTGCCAGCAGTTTATCGGCGGGGTGGAATGAGCAGTTCTTC	CASSLSAGWNEQFF
TRBD1	-	TRBV6-5	TRBJ1-5	TGTGCCAGCAGTTACGGACAGGGAAATCAGCCCCAGCATTTT	CASSYGQGNQPQHF
TRBD1	once	TRBV9	TRBJ2-7	TGTGCCAGCAGCCCCTCAGGGGGTTCCTACGAGCAGTACTTC	CASSPSGGSYEQYF
-	-	TRBV5-5	TRBJ2-5	TGTGCCAGCAGCTTGGGGGGCGGCGAGACCCAGTACTTC	CASSLGGGETQYF
-	-	TRBV6-5	TRBJ1-3	TGTGCCAGCAGTAGGGGGGGCTTGCGAAACACCATATATTTT	CASSRGGLRNTIYF
-	-	TRBV5-6	TRBJ1-2	TGTGCCAGCAGCACAACAACAGGACTATACTATGGCTACACCTTC	CASSTTTGLYYGYTF
-	-	TRBV5-6	TRBJ2-4	TGTGCCAGCAGCTCCGGTCGCCTAGCCAAAAACATTCAGTACTTC	CASSSGRLAKNIQYF
-	-	TRBV19	TRBJ2-1	TGTGCCAGTAGTATGGGCTCCGGCTCCTACAATGAGCAGTTCTTC	CASSMGSGSYNEQFF
TRBD2	once	TRBV7-3	TRBJ2-3	TGTGCCAGCAGTTCAGCTCTAGCGGGGGGTGCAGATACGCAGTATTTT	CASSSALAGGADTQYF
-	few	TRBV9	TRBJ1-3	TGTGCCAGCAGCGTAGATCCCTCAGACACTGGAAACACCATATATTTT	CASSVDPSDTGNTIYF
-	-	TRBV5-6	TRBJ2-1	TGTGCCAGCAGCTGGTACCTCCTTTACAATGAGCAGTTCTTC	CASSWYLLYNEQFF
-	-	TRBV27	TRBJ2-1	TGTGCCAGTATACGCTCATCCTTCACCTATAACAATGAGCAGTTCTTC	CASIRSSFTYNNEQFF
TRBD1	-	TRBV30	TRBJ2-7	TGTGCCTGGAGTATAGGGGACAGGGGGAGCGAGCAGTACTTC	CAWSIGDRGSEQYF
-	-	TRBV4-3	TRBJ1-1	TGCGCCAGCAGCCAAGATGTGGGGGGGGAATGGACTGAAGCTTTCTTT	CASSQDVGGEWTEAFF
-	-	TRBV7-8	TRBJ1-1	TGTGCCAGCAGCTTACGAGGGGGTGCGAACACTGAAGCTTTCTTT	CASSLRGGANTEAFF
-	-	TRBV28	TRBJ2-1	TGTGCCAGCCGCCTACAGGGAACCTACAATGAGCAGTTCTTC	CASRLQGTYNEQFF
-	-	TRBV5-1	TRBJ1-5	TGCGCCAGCAGCCCCGGGACCACGCCGGAGCCCCAGCATTTT	CASSPGTTPEPQHF
TRBD1	-	TRBV6-6	TRBJ2-7	TGTGCCAGCAGTTACTACAGGGGGGTCATCTACGAGCAGTACTTC	CASSYYRGVIYEQYF
TRBD2	-	TRBV7-9	TRBJ2-3	TGTGCCAGCAGCTCCCGACTAGCGGGGGGGTTGTCGGATACGCAGTATTTT	CASSSRLAGGLSDTQYF
TRBD2	-	TRBV13	TRBJ2-7	TGTGCCAGCAGCTTAGAAGGTAGCGGGGGGCCCCACTCCTACGAGCAGTACTTC	CASSLEGSGGPHSYEQYF
-	-	TRBV5-4	TRBJ2-7	TGTGCCAGCAGCTTGGACAGATCCTACGAGCAGTACTTC	CASSLDRSYEQYF